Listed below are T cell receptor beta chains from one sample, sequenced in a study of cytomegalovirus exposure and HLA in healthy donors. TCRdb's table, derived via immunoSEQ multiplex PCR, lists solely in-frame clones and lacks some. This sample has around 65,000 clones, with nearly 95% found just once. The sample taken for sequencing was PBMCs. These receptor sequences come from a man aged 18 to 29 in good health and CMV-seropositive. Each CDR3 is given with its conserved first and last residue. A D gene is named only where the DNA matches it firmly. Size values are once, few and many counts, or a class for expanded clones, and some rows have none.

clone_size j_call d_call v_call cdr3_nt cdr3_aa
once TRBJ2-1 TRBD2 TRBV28 TGTGCCAGCAGTTCCACTCATAGCGGGAGGGGCGATGAGCAGTTCTTC CASSSTHSGRGDEQFF
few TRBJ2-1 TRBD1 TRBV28 TGTGCCAGCAGCCGACCACAGGGGGCGTCAGTCAATGAGCAGTTCTTC CASSRPQGASVNEQFF
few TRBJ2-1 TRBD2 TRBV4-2 TGTGCCAGCTTTGATAGCGGGAGGTCCAATGAGCAGTTCTTC CASFDSGRSNEQFF
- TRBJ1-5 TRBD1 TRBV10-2 TGCGCCAGCAGTCCCATTCGGACAGGCCGCAATCAGCCCCAGCATTTT CASSPIRTGRNQPQHF
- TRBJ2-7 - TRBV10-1 TGCGCCAGCAGTGATGGCCCACAGGGAAAAAAGTACGAGCAGTACTTC CASSDGPQGKKYEQYF
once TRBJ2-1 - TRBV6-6 TGTGCCAGCAGTGACGCAGCGGGTGGGTTCTTC CASSDAAGGFF
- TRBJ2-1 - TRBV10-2 TGCGCCAGCAGTGAGGAGGGCTTGGGGGGCAATGAGCAGTTCTTC CASSEEGLGGNEQFF
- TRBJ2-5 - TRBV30 TGTGCCTGGAGTGGGGCGGGGATTCAAGAGACCCAGTACTTC CAWSGAGIQETQYF
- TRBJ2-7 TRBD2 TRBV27 TGTGCCAGCAGGCGGCTAGCGGTGAGGGAGCAGTACTTC CASRRLAVREQYF
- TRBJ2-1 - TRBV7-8 TGTGCCAGCAGCCCCTTGCCTGGCAGTGGCAATGAGCAGTTCTTC CASSPLPGSGNEQFF
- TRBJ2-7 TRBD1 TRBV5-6 TGTGCCAGCAGCTTCGGGACAGACTACGAGCAGTACTTC CASSFGTDYEQYF
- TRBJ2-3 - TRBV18 TGTGCCAGCTCAGCGAGCACAGATACGCAGTATTTT CASSASTDTQYF
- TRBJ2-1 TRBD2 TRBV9 TGTGCCAGCAGCGTAGCATCCGCGGGAGGATCAAGAGGCAATGAGCAGTTCTTC CASSVASAGGSRGNEQFF
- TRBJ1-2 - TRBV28 TGTGCCAGCAGTCCGGGACGGGAGGATGGCTACACCTTC CASSPGREDGYTF
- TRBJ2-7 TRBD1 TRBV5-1 TGCGCCAGCAGCTTGGTCGGGACAGGGTTTCTCTCCTACGAGCAGTACTTC CASSLVGTGFLSYEQYF
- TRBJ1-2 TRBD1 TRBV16 TGTGCCAGCAGCACCGACTTTGGGGACAGGGTGAGAAAAACCTATGGCTACACCTTC CASSTDFGDRVRKTYGYTF
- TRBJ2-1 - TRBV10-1 TGCGCCGGAACGACCTCAGGGGACCTCTACAATGAGCAGTTCTTC CAGTTSGDLYNEQFF
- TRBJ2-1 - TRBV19 TGTGCAAGTAAACGGGACTCCTACAATGAGCAGTTCTTC CASKRDSYNEQFF
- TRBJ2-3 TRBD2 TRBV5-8 TGTGCCAGCAGCTCCGGGGGGAGATACACAGATACGCAGTATTTT CASSSGGRYTDTQYF
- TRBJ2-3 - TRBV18 TGTGCCAGCTCACCACCTAGTGAAGCAGATACGCAGTATTTT CASSPPSEADTQYF
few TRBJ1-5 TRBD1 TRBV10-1 TGCGCCAGCAGTATGGGACAGGGCAATCAGCCCCAGCATTTT CASSMGQGNQPQHF
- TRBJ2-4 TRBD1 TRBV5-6 TGTGCCAGCAGCTTAGGGGCCCCACAGGGGCTAAACATTCAGTACTTC CASSLGAPQGLNIQYF
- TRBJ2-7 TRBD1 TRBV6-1 TGTGCCAGCAGGTTGGGACAGGGTAGCGAGCAGTACTTC CASRLGQGSEQYF
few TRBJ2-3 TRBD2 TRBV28 TGTGCCAGCAGTCTATCGGGAGGTTTAGGAGATACGCAGTATTTT CASSLSGGLGDTQYF
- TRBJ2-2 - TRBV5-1 TGCGCCAGCAGCCCTTGGACAGGCAGAGCGGGCACCGGGGAGCTGTTTTTT CASSPWTGRAGTGELFF
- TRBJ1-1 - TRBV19 TGTGCCAGTTCCCCGAGGGAGAACACTGAAGCTTTCTTT CASSPRENTEAFF
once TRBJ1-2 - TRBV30 TGTGCCTGGAGTGTAGGAGGGCACTATGGCTACACCTTC CAWSVGGHYGYTF
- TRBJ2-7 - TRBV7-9 TGTGCCAGCAGCTTAGCGCTACAGGGAAGAGTCTACGAGCAGTACTTC CASSLALQGRVYEQYF
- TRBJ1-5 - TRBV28 TGTGCCAGCAGTCTCGGACGGACTCTTCAGCCCCAGCATTTT CASSLGRTLQPQHF
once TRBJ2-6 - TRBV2 TGTGCCAGCAGTCTAAGCTCTGGGGCCAACGTCCTGACTTTC CASSLSSGANVLTF
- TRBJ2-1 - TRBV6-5 TGTGCCAGCAGCGACAACACCCTCTCCTACAATGAGCAGTTCTTC CASSDNTLSYNEQFF
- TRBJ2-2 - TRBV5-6 TGTGCCAGCAGCCCAGGGAAGTACACCGGGGAGCTGTTTTTT CASSPGKYTGELFF
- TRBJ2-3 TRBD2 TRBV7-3 TGTGCCAGCAGCTTATGGGGGGGAGATACGCAGTATTTT CASSLWGGDTQYF
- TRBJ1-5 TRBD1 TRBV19 TGTGCCAGTAGTTCTCTGGACAGGCGGTATAGCAATCAGCCCCAGCATTTT CASSSLDRRYSNQPQHF
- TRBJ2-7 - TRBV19 TGTGCCAGTAGTATGGACAGCAGCTCCTACGAGCAGTACTTC CASSMDSSSYEQYF
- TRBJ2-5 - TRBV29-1 TGCAGCGTACAGCTAAGGGGGACCCAGTACTTC CSVQLRGTQYF
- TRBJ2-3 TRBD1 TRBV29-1 TGCAGCGTTCGGGGGACAGGGAGTGGGACAGATACGCAGTATTTT CSVRGTGSGTDTQYF
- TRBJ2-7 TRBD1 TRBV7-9 TGTGCCAGCAGCTCCCCGGGACAGGGATTTGGCGAGCAGTACTTC CASSSPGQGFGEQYF
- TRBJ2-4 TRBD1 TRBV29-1 TGCAGCGTCGGGGACAGGCAAGCCAAAAACATTCAGTACTTC CSVGDRQAKNIQYF
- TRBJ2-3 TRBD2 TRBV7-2 TGTGCCAGCAGCTTAGGACTAGCGGGAGGGCCGACAGATACGCAGTATTTT CASSLGLAGGPTDTQYF
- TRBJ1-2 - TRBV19 TGTGCCAGTACCATAACCCCGGGTGGTAACTATGGCTACACCTTC CASTITPGGNYGYTF
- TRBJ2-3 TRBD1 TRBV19 TGTGCCAGTAGTATCACAGGGGAGACAGATACGCAGTATTTT CASSITGETDTQYF
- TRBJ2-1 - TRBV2 TGTGCCAACGGACTAGGGGGGGGGAGTGAGCAGTTCTTC CANGLGGGSEQFF
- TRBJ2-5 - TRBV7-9 TGTGCCAGCAGCTTATCTTTGGGGCCCCAAGAGACCCAGTACTTC CASSLSLGPQETQYF
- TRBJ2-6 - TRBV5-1 TGCGCCAGCAGCTTCTGGGGAAAAGGGGCAATCTCGGGGGCCAACGTCCTGACTTTC CASSFWGKGAISGANVLTF